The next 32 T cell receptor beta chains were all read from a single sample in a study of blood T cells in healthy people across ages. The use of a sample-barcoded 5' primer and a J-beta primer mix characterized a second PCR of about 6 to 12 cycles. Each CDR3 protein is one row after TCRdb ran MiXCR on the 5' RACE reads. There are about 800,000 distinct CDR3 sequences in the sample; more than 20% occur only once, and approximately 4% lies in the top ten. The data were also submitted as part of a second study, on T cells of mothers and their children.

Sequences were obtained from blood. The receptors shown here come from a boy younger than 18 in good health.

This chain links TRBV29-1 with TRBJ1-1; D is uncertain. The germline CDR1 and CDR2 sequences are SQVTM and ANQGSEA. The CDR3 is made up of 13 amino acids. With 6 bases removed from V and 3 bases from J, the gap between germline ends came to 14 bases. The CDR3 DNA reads TGCAGCGTCCTTCCCGGCGAGTACACTGAAGCTTTCTTT. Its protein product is CSVLPGEYTEAFF.

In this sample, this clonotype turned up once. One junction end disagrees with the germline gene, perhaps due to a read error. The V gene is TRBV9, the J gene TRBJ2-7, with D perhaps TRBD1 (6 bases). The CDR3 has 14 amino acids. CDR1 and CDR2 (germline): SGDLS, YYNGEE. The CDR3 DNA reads TGTGCCAGCAGCCCGACAGGAGACCCCACTCAATCCCACTTC. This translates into CASSPTGDPTQSHF.

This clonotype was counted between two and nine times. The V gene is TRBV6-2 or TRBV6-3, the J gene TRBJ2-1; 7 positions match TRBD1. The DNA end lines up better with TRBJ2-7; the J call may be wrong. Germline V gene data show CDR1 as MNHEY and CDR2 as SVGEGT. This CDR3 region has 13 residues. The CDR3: CASTGTDAYEQYF. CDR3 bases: TGTGCCAGCACCGGGACAGATGCCTACGAGCAGTACTTC.

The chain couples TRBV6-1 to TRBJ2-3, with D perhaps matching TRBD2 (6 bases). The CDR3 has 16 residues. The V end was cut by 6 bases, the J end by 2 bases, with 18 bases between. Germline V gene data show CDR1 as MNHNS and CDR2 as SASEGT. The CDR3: CASSPVPGALTDTQYF. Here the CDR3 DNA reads TGTGCCAGCAGCCCTGTGCCGGGAGCCCTCACAGATACGCAGTATTTT.

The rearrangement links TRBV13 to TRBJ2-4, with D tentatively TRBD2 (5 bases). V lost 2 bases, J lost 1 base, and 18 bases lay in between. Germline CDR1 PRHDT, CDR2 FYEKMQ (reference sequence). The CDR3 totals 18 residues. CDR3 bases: TGTGCCAGCAGCTTACAAGCTAGGTTCGGCGGGGCCAAAAACATTCAGTACTTC. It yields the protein CASSLQARFGGAKNIQYF.

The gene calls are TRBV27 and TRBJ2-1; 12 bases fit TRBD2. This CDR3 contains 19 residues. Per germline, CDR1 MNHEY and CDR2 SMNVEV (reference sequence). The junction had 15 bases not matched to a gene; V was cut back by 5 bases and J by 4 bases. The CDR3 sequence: CASSPTSGRPRTVYNEQFF. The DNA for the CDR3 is TGTGCCAGCAGTCCGACTAGCGGGAGACCCAGAACCGTTTACAATGAGCAGTTCTTC.

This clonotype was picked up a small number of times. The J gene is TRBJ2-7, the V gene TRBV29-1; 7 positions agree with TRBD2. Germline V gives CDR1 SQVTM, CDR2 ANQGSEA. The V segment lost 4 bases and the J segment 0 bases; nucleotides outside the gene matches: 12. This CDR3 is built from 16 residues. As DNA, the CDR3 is TGCAGCGTTGTTCCTAGCGGTTCCTTTACCTCCTACGAGCAGTACTTC. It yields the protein CSVVPSGSFTSYEQYF.

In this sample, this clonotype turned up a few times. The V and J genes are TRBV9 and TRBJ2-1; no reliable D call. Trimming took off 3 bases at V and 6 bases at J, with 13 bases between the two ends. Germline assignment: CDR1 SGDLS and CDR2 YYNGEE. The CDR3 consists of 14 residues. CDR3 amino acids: CASSDEGIGNEQFF. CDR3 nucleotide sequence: TGTGCCAGCAGCGACGAAGGTATCGGCAATGAGCAGTTCTTC.

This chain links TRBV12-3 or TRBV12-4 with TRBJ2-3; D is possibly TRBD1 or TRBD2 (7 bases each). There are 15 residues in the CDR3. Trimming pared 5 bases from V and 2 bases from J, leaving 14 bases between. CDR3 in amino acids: CASSGGGTVTDTQYF. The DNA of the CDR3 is TGTGCCAGCAGTGGGGGAGGGACAGTCACAGATACGCAGTATTTT.

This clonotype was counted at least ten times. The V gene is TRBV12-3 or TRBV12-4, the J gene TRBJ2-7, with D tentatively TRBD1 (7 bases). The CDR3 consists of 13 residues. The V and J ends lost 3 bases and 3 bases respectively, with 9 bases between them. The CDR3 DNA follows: TGTGCCAGCAGTTTTCAGGGGGGCTACGAGCAGTACTTC. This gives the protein CASSFQGGYEQYF.

The CDR3 DNA is TGTGCCAGCAGCACTAGCGGGAGCGCGGAGACCCAGTACTTC. It is translated as CASSTSGSAETQYF. The rearrangement uses TRBV7-9 and TRBJ2-5, with TRBD2 identical over 11 bases. The CDR3 runs 14 residues. Germline V CDR1 and CDR2: SEHNR, FQNEAQ (reference sequence). Trimming at V came to 5 bases and at J to 5 bases, leaving 4 bases not matched to a gene. The variable domain in full, with the rest retrieved from reference TRBV7-9 and TRBJ2-5, is DTGVSQNPRHKITKRGQNVTFRCDPISEHNRLYWYRQTLGQGPEFLTYFQNEAQLEKSRLLSDRFSAERPKGSFSTLEIQRTEQGDSAMYLCASSTSGSAETQYFGPGTRLLVL.

The DNA of the CDR3 is TGTGCCATCAGTGAGGGTCTATTAGGAGGAAGCAAAAACATTCAGTACTTC. This translates into CAISEGLLGGSKNIQYF. The genes are TRBV10-3 and TRBJ2-4, with a weak D call TRBD2 (5 bases). Germline CDR1 reads ENHRY; CDR2 reads SYGVKD. The CDR3 contains 17 residues. V was shortened by 2 bases and J by 3 bases, with 17 bases between the two germline ends.

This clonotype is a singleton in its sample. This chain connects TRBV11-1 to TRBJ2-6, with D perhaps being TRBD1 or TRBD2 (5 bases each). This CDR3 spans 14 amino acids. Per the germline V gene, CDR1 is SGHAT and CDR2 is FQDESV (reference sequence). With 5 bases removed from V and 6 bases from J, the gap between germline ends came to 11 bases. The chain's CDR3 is CASSLPGLANVLTF. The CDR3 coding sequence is TGTGCCAGCAGCCTACCGGGGCTGGCCAACGTCCTGACTTTC.

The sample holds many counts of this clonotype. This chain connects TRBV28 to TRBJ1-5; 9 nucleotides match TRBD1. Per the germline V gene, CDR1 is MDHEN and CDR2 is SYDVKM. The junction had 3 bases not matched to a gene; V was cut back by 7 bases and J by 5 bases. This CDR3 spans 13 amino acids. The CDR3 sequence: CASMDRGYQPQHF. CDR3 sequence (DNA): TGTGCCAGCATGGACAGGGGATATCAGCCCCAGCATTTT.

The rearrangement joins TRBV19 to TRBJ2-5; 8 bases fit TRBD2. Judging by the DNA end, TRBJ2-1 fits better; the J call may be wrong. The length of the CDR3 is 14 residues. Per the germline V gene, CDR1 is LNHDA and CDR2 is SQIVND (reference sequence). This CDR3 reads CASSPGLATNEQFF. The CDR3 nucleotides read TGTGCCAGTAGTCCAGGACTAGCTACGAATGAGCAGTTCTTC.

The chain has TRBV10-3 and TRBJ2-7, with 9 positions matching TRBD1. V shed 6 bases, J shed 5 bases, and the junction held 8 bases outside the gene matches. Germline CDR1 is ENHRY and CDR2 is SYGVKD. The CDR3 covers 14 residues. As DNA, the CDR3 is TGTGCCATCAGCGAACAGGGGGCAAGAAACGAGCAGTACTTC. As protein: CAISEQGARNEQYF.

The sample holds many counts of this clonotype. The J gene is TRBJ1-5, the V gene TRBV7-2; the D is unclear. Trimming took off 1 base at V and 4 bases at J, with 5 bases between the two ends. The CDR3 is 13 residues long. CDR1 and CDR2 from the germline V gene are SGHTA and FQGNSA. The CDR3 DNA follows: TGTGCCAGCAGCTTAGGGCAGAATCAGCCCCAGCATTTT. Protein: CASSLGQNQPQHF.

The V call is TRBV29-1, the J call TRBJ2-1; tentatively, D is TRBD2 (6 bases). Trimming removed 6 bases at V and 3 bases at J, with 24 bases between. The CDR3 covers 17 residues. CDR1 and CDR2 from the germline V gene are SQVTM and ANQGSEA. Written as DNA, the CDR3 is TGCAGCGTCGGTGGGCTAGGGTTTACGGGAGTCTACAATGAGCAGTTCTTC. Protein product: CSVGGLGFTGVYNEQFF.

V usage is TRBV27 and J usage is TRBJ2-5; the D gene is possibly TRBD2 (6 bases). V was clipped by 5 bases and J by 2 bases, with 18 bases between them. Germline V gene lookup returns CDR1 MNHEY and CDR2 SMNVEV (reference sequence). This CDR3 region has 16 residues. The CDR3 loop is CASSPGLNYRQETQYF. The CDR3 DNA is TGTGCCAGCAGTCCGGGACTTAACTACAGACAAGAGACCCAGTACTTC.

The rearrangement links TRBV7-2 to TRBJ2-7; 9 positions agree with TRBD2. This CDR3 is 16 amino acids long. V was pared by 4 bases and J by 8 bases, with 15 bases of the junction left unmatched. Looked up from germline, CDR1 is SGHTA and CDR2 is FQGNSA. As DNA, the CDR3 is TGTGCCAGCAGCTCTCCCTTAGGGCTAGCGGGATCTAAGCAGTACTTC. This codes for CASSSPLGLAGSKQYF.

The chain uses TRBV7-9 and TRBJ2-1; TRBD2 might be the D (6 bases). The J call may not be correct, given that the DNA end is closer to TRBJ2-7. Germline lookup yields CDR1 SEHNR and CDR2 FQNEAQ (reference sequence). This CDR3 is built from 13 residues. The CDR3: CASSSQTRPEQYF. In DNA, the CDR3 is TGTGCCAGCAGCTCCCAGACTAGACCCGAGCAGTACTTC.

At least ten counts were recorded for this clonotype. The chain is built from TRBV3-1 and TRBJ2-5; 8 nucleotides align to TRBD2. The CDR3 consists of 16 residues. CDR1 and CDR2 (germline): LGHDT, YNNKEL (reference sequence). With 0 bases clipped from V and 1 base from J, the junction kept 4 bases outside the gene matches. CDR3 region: CASSQEWREAQETQYF. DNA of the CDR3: TGTGCCAGCAGCCAAGAATGGCGGGAGGCCCAAGAGACCCAGTACTTC.

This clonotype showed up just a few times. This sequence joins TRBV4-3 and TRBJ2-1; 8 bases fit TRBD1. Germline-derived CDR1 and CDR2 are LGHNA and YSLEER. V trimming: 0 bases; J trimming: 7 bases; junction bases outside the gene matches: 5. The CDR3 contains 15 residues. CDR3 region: CASSQDQGAGNEQFF. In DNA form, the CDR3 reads TGCGCCAGCAGCCAAGACCAGGGGGCAGGGAATGAGCAGTTCTTC.

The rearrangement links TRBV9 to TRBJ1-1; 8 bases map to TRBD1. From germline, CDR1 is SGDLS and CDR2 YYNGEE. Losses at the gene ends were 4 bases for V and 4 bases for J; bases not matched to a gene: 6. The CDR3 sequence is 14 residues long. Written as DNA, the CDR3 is TGTGCCAGCAGCTCCCCGGACAGGGCCACTGAAGCTTTCTTT. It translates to CASSSPDRATEAFF.

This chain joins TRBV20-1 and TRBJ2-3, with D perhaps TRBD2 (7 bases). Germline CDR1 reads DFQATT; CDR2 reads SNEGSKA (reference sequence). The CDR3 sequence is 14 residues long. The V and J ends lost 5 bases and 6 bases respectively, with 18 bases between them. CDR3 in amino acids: CSAPRTRRGDTQYF. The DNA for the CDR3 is TGCAGTGCTCCTCGGACTAGGAGGGGGGATACGCAGTATTTT.

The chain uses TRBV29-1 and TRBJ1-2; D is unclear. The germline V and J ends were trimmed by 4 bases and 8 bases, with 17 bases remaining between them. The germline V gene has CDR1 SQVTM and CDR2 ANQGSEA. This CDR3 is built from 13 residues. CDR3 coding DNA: TGCAGCGTTGTCTTGCCGAGCATACGGGGCTACACCTTC. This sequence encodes CSVVLPSIRGYTF.

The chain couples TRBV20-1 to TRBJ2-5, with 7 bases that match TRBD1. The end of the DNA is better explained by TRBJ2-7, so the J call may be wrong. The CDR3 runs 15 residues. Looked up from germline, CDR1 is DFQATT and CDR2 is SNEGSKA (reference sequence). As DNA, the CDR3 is TGCAGTGCTCCAGAAAGGGGCAGGGGGACCCACGAGCAGTACTTC. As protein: CSAPERGRGTHEQYF.

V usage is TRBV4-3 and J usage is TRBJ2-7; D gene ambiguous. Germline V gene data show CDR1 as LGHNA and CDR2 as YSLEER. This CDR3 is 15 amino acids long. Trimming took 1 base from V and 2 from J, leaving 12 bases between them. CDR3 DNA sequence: TGCGCCAGCAGCCAAGGATCGGGCCAGACCTACGAGCAGTACTTC. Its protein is CASSQGSGQTYEQYF.

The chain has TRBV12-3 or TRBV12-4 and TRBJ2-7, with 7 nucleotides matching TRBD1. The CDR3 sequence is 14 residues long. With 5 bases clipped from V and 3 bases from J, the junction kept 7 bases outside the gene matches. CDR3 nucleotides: TGTGCCAGCAGTCACCGGGACAGTGTCTACGAGCAGTACTTC. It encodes CASSHRDSVYEQYF.

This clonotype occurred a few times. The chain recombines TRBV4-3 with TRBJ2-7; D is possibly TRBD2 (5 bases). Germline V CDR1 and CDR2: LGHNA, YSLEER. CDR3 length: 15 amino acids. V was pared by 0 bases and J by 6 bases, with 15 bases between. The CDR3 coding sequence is TGCGCCAGCAGCCAAGAGAGGGCAGGTGGCGGCGAGCAGTACTTC. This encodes CASSQERAGGGEQYF.

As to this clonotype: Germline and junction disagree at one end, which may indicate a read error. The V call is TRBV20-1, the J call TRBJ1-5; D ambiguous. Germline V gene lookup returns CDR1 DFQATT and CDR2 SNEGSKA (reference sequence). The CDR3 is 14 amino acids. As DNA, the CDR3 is TGCAGTGCTAAGGCGGTCATTAGCAATCAGCCCCTGCATTTT. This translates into CSAKAVISNQPLHF.

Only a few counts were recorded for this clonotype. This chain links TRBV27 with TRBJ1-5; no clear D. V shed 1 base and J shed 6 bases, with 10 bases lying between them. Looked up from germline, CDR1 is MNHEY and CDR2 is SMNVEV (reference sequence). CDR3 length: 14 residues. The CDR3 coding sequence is TGTGCCAGCAGTTTATTGTATCAGGCTCAGCCCCAGCATTTT. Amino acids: CASSLLYQAQPQHF.